Listed below are T cell receptor beta chains from one sample, sequenced in a study of T-cell memory formation after mild COVID-19. Each CDR3 protein gets one entry after TCRdb re-called the 5' RACE reads with MiXCR. This sample has around 190,000 distinct CDR3 sequences, with less than 20% found just once. Source material: PBMCs or a T cell subset sorted from them (not recorded which). These receptors were obtained from a man younger than 35 who had mild COVID-19 (a few samples of this study predate the infection). Cell type and time point are not known. Both conserved end residues are part of each CDR3. A D gene is named only where the DNA matches it firmly. Size tells how often a clone was seen (once, few, many) or the class of an expanded clone, and some rows leave it out.

v_gene: TRBV29-1; abundance: -; j_gene: TRBJ2-3; d_gene: -; CDR3aa: CSVEDGGWRTTDTQYF; CDR3nt: TGCAGCGTTGAAGATGGGGGTTGGAGGACCACAGATACGCAGTATTTT
v_gene: TRBV2; abundance: -; j_gene: TRBJ2-1; d_gene: -; CDR3aa: CASSEDSEHGYEQFF; CDR3nt: TGTGCCAGCAGTGAAGACTCCGAGCATGGCTATGAGCAGTTCTTC
v_gene: TRBV7-9; abundance: few; j_gene: TRBJ2-1; d_gene: -; CDR3aa: CASSRTHEQFF; CDR3nt: TGTGCCAGCAGCCGGACACATGAGCAGTTCTTC
v_gene: TRBV19; abundance: -; j_gene: TRBJ1-3; d_gene: -; CDR3aa: CASSIGRRPSGNTIYF; CDR3nt: TGTGCCAGTAGTATAGGGCGGAGACCATCTGGAAACACCATATATTTT
v_gene: TRBV12-3/TRBV12-4; abundance: many; j_gene: TRBJ2-5; d_gene: -; CDR3aa: CASRPGRETQYF; CDR3nt: TGTGCCAGCAGACCAGGTCGAGAGACCCAGTACTTC
v_gene: TRBV5-1; abundance: -; j_gene: TRBJ2-3; d_gene: TRBD1; CDR3aa: CASSFMGQGPDTQYF; CDR3nt: TGCGCCAGCAGCTTCATGGGACAGGGCCCAGATACGCAGTATTTT
v_gene: TRBV6-2/TRBV6-3; abundance: few; j_gene: TRBJ1-2; d_gene: -; CDR3aa: CASSPRDGFNYGYTF; CDR3nt: TGTGCCAGCAGTCCTCGGGACGGATTTAACTATGGCTACACCTTC
v_gene: TRBV5-1; abundance: few; j_gene: TRBJ2-5; d_gene: -; CDR3aa: CASSLAGLAETQYF; CDR3nt: TGCGCCAGCAGCTTGGCTGGCCTAGCGGAGACCCAGTACTTC
v_gene: TRBV7-2; abundance: -; j_gene: TRBJ2-5; d_gene: -; CDR3aa: CASRSRTEETQYF; CDR3nt: TGTGCCAGCAGGTCCCGGACAGAAGAGACCCAGTACTTC
v_gene: TRBV27; abundance: -; j_gene: TRBJ1-2; d_gene: -; CDR3aa: CASTSTGPGDYGYTF; CDR3nt: TGTGCCAGCACATCGACAGGTCCTGGTGACTATGGCTACACCTTC
v_gene: TRBV7-2; abundance: -; j_gene: TRBJ1-2; d_gene: -; CDR3aa: CASTLVRAYGYTF; CDR3nt: TGTGCCAGCACTTTGGTCAGGGCCTATGGCTACACCTTC
v_gene: TRBV12-3/TRBV12-4; abundance: -; j_gene: TRBJ1-5; d_gene: TRBD1; CDR3aa: CASSQGQGASQPQHF; CDR3nt: TGTGCCAGCAGCCAGGGACAGGGGGCTTCTCAGCCCCAGCATTTT
v_gene: TRBV29-1; abundance: -; j_gene: TRBJ1-1; d_gene: -; CDR3aa: CSGFRDYTEAFF; CDR3nt: TGCAGCGGATTTCGGGATTACACTGAAGCTTTCTTT
v_gene: TRBV29-1; abundance: few; j_gene: TRBJ1-1; d_gene: -; CDR3aa: CSVEITVLAFF; CDR3nt: TGCAGCGTTGAAATCACGGTCTTGGCTTTCTTT
v_gene: TRBV5-1; abundance: few; j_gene: TRBJ2-1; d_gene: -; CDR3aa: CASSLGGLGNEQFF; CDR3nt: TGCGCCAGCAGCTTGGGTGGCCTGGGAAATGAGCAGTTCTTC
v_gene: TRBV10-3; abundance: -; j_gene: TRBJ1-1; d_gene: TRBD1; CDR3aa: CAISEPRDSRLAFF; CDR3nt: TGTGCCATCAGTGAGCCCCGGGACAGCCGTCTGGCTTTCTTT
v_gene: TRBV28; abundance: -; j_gene: TRBJ1-2; d_gene: -; CDR3aa: CASRDRVYTF; CDR3nt: TGTGCCAGCAGGGACCGGGTCTACACCTTC
v_gene: TRBV7-8; abundance: few; j_gene: TRBJ1-1; d_gene: -; CDR3aa: CASSRLAGGVKGNTEAFF; CDR3nt: TGTGCCAGCAGCCGACTCGCGGGGGGCGTGAAGGGGAACACTGAAGCTTTCTTT